This TCR beta chain was captured by sequencing in a study of vaccination and CD4 T cells after COVID-19. Treatment defined: roughly 10-day PBMC culture with coronavirus spike peptide pools or control peptides (ViraFEST assay). Two million PBMCs per well were cultured with roughly 10 IU/ml IL-2 and approximately 10 ug/ml peptide pools. With the Oncomine TCR Beta short-read assay, DNA from cultured CD4+ T cells was sequenced. TCRdb redid the calling of the PCR reads with MiXCR, one entry per CDR3 protein. The table records 15,000 to 20,000 distinct CDR3 sequences, 55% to 65% of them present only once. With 4 bases removed from V and 4 bases from J, the gap between germline ends came to 14 bases. The germline CDR1 and CDR2 sequences are MGHDK and SYGVNS. The CDR3 has 15 amino acids. There are a few counts of this clonotype. Its specificity is unknown.

The TCR sequence derives from a human donor who had recovered from COVID-19. V gene TRBV25-1 combines with J gene TRBJ1-5; unclear D gene. Sequencing was performed on CD4+ T cells from blood, cultured in vitro, taken after SARS-CoV-2 vaccination. The CDR3 protein is CASSGSDYPNQPQHF. CDR3 sequence (DNA): TGTGCCAGCAGTGGATCTGATTACCCTAATCAGCCCCAGCATTTT.